A single sample gave rise to the 4 T cell receptor beta chains below, sequenced in a study of cytomegalovirus exposure and HLA in healthy donors. With 60 Vbeta and 13 Jbeta primers, the PCR was carried out. Data came from immunoSEQ multiplex PCR; TCRdb stores just in-frame clones and leaves some out. This sample has 45,000 to 65,000 clones, with 72% found just once. The sequencing input was PBMCs. The receptor source for this set is a woman between 50 and 59 years old in good health and CMV-seropositive.

This clone came up a few times. The rearrangement uses TRBV7-2 and TRBJ2-1; 7 bases agree with TRBD2. The V gene end was trimmed by 0 bases and the J gene end by 8 bases; junction bases not matched to a gene: 7. The length of the CDR3 is 15 residues. Looked up from germline, CDR1 is SGHTA and CDR2 is FQGNSA. The CDR3, as DNA: TGTGCCAGCAGCTTAGCGGCGGGAGTATCGGATGAGCAGTTCTTC. It yields the protein CASSLAAGVSDEQFF.

The J gene is TRBJ2-1, the V gene TRBV29-1; 12 positions agree with TRBD2. Germline CDR1 reads SQVTM; CDR2 reads ANQGSEA. The junction had 3 bases not matched to a gene; V was cut back by 4 bases and J by 8 bases. The CDR3 loop spans 13 amino acids. The CDR3 region is CSVVTSGSYEQFF. In DNA, the CDR3 is TGCAGCGTTGTGACTAGCGGGAGCTATGAGCAGTTCTTC.

The chain is built from TRBV30 and TRBJ1-6; 7 nucleotides align to TRBD1. The V segment lost 0 bases and the J segment 12 bases; nucleotides outside the gene matches: 20. CDR1 and CDR2 from the germline V gene are GTSNPN and SVGIG (reference sequence). This CDR3 spans 18 amino acids. The CDR3 DNA is TGTGCCTGGAGTGTACCTTTGTCAGGGGGACCCCTCCGTCGACCCCTCCACTTT. Translating it yields CAWSVPLSGGPLRRPLHF.

The V gene is TRBV7-8, the J gene TRBJ1-4; D unclear. This CDR3 has 17 amino acids. The germline V and J ends were trimmed by 2 bases and 5 bases, with 18 bases remaining between them. Germline assignment: CDR1 SGHVS and CDR2 FQNEAQ. The CDR3 DNA reads TGTGCCAGCAGCTTAAGGCCTTGGCGGGTAAAGAATGAAAAACTGTTTTTT. Amino acid sequence: CASSLRPWRVKNEKLFF.